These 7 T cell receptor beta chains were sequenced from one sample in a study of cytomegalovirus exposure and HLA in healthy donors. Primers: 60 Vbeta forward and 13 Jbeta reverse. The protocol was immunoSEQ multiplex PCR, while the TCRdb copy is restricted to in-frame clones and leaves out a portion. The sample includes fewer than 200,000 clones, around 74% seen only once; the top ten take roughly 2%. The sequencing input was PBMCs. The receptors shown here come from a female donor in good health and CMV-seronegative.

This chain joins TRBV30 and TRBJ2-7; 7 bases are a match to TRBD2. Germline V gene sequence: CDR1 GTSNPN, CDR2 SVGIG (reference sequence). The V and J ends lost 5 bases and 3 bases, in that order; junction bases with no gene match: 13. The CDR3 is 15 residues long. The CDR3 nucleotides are TGTGCCTGGGAGGGCCGGGACCGCGGGGGCTACGAGCAGTACTTC. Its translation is CAWEGRDRGGYEQYF.

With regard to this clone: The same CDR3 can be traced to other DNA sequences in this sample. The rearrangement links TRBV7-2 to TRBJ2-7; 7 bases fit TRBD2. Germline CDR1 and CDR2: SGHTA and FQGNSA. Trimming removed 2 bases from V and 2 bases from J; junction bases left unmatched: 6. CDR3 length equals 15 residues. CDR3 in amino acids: CASSLSGREPYEQYF. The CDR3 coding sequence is TGTGCCAGCAGCTTATCTGGGCGGGAGCCCTACGAGCAGTACTTC.

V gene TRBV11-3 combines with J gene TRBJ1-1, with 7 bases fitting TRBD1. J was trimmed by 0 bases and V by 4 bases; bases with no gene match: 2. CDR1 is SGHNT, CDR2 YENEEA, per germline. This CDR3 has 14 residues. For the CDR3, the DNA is TGTGCCAGCAGCTCGGGACAGATGAACACTGAAGCTTTCTTT. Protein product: CASSSGQMNTEAFF.

Here the CDR3 reads CASSPTRLLANSNQPQHF. The CDR3 coding sequence is TGTGCCAGCAGTCCGACTCGGCTTCTCGCGAATAGCAATCAGCCCCAGCATTTT. V is TRBV27 and J is TRBJ1-5; D call uncertain. Trimming removed 5 bases from V and 0 bases from J, with 20 bases in between. The CDR3 has 18 amino acids. The germline V gene encodes CDR1 MNHEY and CDR2 SMNVEV (reference sequence).

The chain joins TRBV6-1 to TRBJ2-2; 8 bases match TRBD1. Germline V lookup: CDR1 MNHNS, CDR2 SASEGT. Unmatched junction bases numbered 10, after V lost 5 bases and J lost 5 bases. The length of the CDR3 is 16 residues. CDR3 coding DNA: TGTGCCAGCAGTCAAGGACAGGGACTTGTGACCGGGGAGCTGTTTTTT. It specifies CASSQGQGLVTGELFF.

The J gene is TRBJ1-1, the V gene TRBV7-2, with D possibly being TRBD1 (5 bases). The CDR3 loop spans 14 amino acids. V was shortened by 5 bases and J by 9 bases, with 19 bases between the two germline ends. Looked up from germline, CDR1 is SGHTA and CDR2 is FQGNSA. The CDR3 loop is CASSLLSGDLQAFF. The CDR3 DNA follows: TGTGCCAGCAGCCTACTCTCGGGGGACTTGCAAGCTTTCTTT.

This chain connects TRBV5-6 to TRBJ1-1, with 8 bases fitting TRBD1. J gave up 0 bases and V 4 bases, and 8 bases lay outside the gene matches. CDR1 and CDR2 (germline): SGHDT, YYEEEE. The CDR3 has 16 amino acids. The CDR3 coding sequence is TGTGCCAGCAGCCGAGGGACAGGAGGATTGAACACTGAAGCTTTCTTT. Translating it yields CASSRGTGGLNTEAFF.